This note documents a single T cell receptor beta chain sequence. This specimen belongs to a study of CD8 T cells in Susac syndrome. V gave up 6 bases and J gave up 5 bases, with 11 bases separating them. The CDR3 totals 13 residues. CDR1 is MNHEY, CDR2 SVGAGI, per germline. The RNA, about 0.5 to 1 ug, was put through reverse transcription using random hexamers. A multiplex approach, immunoSEQ multiplex PCR, amplified TCR beta CDR3 across 54 Vbeta and 13 Jbeta. A single record per CDR3 protein comes from TCRdb applying MiXCR to the immunoSEQ multiplex PCR reads. There are approximately 150,000 distinct CDR3 sequences in the sample; 80% to 85% occur only once, and around 0.49% lies in the top ten. The T cells that were sequenced for TCR beta were CD8+ and CD4+ cells from blood. Those who served as multiple sclerosis controls were treatment-naive patients with stable or active relapsing-remitting disease. Purification of the CD8+ and CD4+ T cells relied on negative isolation, and TEMRA cells underwent FACS enrichment.

The sequence derives from a human donor with multiple sclerosis. The V call is TRBV6-5, the J call TRBJ2-1; possible D gene TRBD2, 6 bases. The specimen sequenced was CD8+ T cells from PBMCs. Written as DNA, the CDR3 is TGTGCCAGCAGGTGGGGGGAGGACAATGAGCAGTTCTTC. Amino acid sequence: CASRWGEDNEQFF.